This T cell receptor (beta chain) was identified in a study of T cell repertoires in cytomegalovirus infection. Across the study: Public TCR beta signatures indicated both CMV infection and matching HLA type.

With 3 bases clipped from V and 7 bases from J, the junction kept 10 bases outside the gene matches. The CDR3 totals 15 residues. Per germline, CDR1 DFQATT and CDR2 SNEGSKA (reference sequence). One entry per CDR3 protein, called by TCRdb with MiXCR from the reads. Of 150,000 to 180,000 distinct CDR3 sequences in the sample, roughly a quarter were seen once. General study points: In two of eight donors, the top clonotype was HLA-C-restricted CMV-specific.

For this clonotype: What it binds is not known.

The origin of this receptor is a human donor in good health (CMV status not recorded). Some clones in this sample may be carry-over from other donors' samples. The specimen was PBMCs. This rearrangement joins TRBV20-1 to TRBJ2-2; 8 bases align to TRBD1. CDR3 nucleotide sequence: TGCAGTGCTAGGGTTCGGACAGGGAAGCACGGGGAGCTGTTTTTT. Translated, it gives CSARVRTGKHGELFF.